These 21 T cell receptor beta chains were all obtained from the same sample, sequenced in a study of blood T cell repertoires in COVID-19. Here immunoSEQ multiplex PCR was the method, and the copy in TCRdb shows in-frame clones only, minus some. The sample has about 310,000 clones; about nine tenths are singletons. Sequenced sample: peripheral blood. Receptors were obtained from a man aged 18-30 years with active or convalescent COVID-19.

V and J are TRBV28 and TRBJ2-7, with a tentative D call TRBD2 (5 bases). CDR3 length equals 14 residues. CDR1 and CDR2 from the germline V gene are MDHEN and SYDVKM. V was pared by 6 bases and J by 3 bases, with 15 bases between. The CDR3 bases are TGTGCCAGCAGCCAGCTACGAGGGAGCTACGAGCAGTACTTC. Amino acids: CASSQLRGSYEQYF.

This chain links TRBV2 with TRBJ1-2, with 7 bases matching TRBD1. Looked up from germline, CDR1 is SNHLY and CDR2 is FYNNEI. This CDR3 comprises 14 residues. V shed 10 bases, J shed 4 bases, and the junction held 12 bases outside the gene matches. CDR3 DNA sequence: TGTGCCACCAACCGGGACAGAGTCACCTATGGCTACACCTTC. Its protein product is CATNRDRVTYGYTF.

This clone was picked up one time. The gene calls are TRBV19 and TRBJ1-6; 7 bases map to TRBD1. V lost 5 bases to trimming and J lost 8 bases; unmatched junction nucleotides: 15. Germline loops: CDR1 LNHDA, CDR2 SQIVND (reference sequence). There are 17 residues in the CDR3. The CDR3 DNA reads TGTGCCAGTAGTTCACAAAATGACAGGGCAGAGGATTCACCCCTCCACTTT. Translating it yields CASSSQNDRAEDSPLHF.

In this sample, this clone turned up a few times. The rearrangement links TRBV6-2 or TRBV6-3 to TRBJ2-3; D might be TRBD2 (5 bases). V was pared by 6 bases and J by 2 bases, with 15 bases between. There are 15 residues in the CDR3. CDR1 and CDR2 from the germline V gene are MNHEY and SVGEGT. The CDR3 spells CASSLMSGNTDTQYF. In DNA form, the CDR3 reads TGTGCCAGCAGCTTAATGAGCGGAAACACAGATACGCAGTATTTT.

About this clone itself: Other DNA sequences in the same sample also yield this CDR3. The CDR3 nucleotides read TGCGCCAGCAGCGGAGGGACAGGCGGCACAGATACGCAGTATTTT. Translating it yields CASSGGTGGTDTQYF. The chain recombines TRBV5-1 with TRBJ2-3; TRBD1 matches 8 bases. Germline CDR1 and CDR2: SGHRS and YFSETQ. V was clipped by 4 bases and J by 1 base; unmatched bases: 5. The CDR3 sequence is 15 residues long.

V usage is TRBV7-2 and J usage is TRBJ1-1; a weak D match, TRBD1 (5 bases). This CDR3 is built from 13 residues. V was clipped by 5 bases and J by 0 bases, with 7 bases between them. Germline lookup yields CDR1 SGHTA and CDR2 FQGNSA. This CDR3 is CASSPTVNTEAFF. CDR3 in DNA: TGTGCCAGCAGCCCGACAGTGAACACTGAAGCTTTCTTT.

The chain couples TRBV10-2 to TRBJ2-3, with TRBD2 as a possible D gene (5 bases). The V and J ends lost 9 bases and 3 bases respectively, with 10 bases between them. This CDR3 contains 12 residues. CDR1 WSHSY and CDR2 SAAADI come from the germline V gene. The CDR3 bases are TGCGCCAGTCACCGGGGTACAGATACGCAGTATTTT. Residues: CASHRGTDTQYF.

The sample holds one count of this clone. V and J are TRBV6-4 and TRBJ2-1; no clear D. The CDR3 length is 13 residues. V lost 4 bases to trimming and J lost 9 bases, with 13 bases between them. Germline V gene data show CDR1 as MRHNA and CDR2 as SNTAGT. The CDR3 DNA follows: TGTGCCAGCAGTGGTCTGGCCTTTGGTGAGCAGTTCTTC. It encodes CASSGLAFGEQFF.

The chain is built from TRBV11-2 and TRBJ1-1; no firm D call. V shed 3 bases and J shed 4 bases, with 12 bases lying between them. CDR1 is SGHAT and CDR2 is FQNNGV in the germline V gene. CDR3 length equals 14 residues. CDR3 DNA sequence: TGTGCCAGCAGCTTGCCCGGTAGCGGCACTGAAGCTTTCTTT. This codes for CASSLPGSGTEAFF.

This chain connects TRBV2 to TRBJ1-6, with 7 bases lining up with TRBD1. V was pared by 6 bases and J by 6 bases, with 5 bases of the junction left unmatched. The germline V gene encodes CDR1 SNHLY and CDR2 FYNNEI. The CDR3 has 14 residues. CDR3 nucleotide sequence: TGTGCCAGCAGGGGACAGCAGGTTAATTCACCCCTCCACTTT. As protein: CASRGQQVNSPLHF. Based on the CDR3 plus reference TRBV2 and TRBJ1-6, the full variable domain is EPEVTQTPSHQVTQMGQEVILRCVPISNHLYFYWYRQILGQKVEFLVSFYNNEISEKSEIFDDQFSVERPDGSNFTLKIRSTKLEDSAMYFCASRGQQVNSPLHFGNGTRLTVT.

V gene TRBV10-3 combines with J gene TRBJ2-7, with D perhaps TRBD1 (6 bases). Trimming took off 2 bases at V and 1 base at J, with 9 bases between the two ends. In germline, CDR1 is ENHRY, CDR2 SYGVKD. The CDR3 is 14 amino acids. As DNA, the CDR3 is TGTGCCATCAGTGAGCTGGGGGCGTCCTACGAGCAGTACTTC. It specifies CAISELGASYEQYF.

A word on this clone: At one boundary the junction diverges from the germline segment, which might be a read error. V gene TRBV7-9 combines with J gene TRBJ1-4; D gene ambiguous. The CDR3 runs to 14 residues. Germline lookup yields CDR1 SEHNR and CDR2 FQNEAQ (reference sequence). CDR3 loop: CASSSRHSKEKLFF. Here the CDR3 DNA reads TGTGCCAGCAGCTCCAGACACTCTAAGGAAAAACTGTTTTTT.

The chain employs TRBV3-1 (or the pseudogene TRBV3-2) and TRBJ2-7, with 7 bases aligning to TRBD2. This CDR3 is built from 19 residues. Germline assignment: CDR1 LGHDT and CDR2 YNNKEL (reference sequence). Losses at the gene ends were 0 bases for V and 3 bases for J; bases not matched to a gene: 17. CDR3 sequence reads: CASSQDSRGLAVSIYEQYF. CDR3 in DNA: TGTGCCAGCAGCCAAGATTCAAGGGGTCTAGCGGTGAGTATCTACGAGCAGTACTTC.

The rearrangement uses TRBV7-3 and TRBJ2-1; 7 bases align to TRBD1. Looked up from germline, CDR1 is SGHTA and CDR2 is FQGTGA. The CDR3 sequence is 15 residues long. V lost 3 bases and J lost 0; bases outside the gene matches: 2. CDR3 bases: TGTGCCAGCAGCTTCAGGGGGTCCTCCTACAATGAGCAGTTCTTC. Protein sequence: CASSFRGSSYNEQFF.

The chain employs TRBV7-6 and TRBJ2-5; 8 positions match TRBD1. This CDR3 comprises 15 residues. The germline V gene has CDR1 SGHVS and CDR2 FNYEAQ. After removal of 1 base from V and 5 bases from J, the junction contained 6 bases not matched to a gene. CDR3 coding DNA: TGTGCCAGCAGCTTAGGGACAGGGACTGGGGAGACCCAGTACTTC. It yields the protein CASSLGTGTGETQYF.

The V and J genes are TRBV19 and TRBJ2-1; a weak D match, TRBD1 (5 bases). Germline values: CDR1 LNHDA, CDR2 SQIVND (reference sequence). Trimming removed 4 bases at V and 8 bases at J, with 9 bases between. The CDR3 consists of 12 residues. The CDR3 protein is CASSSRVHEQFF. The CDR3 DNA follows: TGTGCCAGTAGTAGCAGGGTCCATGAGCAGTTCTTC.

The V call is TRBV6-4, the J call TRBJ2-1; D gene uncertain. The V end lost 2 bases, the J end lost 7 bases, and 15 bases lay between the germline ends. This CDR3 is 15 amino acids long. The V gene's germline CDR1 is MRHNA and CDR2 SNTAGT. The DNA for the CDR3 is TGTGCCAGCAGTGACGCGGATTCGTCGGTGAATGAGCAGTTCTTC. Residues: CASSDADSSVNEQFF.

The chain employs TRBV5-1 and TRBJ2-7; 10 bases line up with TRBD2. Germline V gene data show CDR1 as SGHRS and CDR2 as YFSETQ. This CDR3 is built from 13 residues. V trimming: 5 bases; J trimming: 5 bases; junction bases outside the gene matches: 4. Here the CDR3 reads CASRPAGGNEQYF. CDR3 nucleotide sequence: TGCGCCAGCAGACCAGCGGGAGGGAACGAGCAGTACTTC.

This CDR3 is CASSIRILTQETQYF. CDR3 bases: TGTGCCAGCAGCATCAGAATTCTCACCCAAGAGACCCAGTACTTC. The V gene is TRBV7-9, the J gene TRBJ2-5; D is undetermined. The germline CDR1 and CDR2 sequences are SEHNR and FQNEAQ (reference sequence). Trimming pared 5 bases from V and 1 base from J, leaving 14 bases between. The CDR3 spans 15 residues.

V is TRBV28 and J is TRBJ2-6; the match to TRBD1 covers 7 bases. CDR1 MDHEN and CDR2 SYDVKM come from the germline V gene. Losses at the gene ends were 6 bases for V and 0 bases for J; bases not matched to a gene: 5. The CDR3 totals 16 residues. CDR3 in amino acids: CASRGQVNSGANVLTF. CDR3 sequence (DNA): TGTGCCAGCAGAGGACAGGTGAACTCTGGGGCCAACGTCCTGACTTTC.

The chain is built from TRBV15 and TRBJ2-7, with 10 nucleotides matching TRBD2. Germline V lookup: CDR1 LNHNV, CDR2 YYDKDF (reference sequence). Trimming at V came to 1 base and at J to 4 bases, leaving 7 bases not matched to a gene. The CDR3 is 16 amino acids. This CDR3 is CATSRVPGLAVYEQYF. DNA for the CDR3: TGTGCCACCAGCAGAGTCCCAGGACTAGCGGTATACGAGCAGTACTTC.